Sequencing of this TCR beta chain was carried out in a study of CD8+ T cells in alopecia areata. Germline V gene lookup returns CDR1 SQVTM and CDR2 ANQGSEA. The CDR3 loop spans 11 amino acids. V was pared by 4 bases and J by 6 bases, with 9 bases between. RNA was extracted and reverse transcribed into cDNA as the sequencing template. Here immunoSEQ multiplex PCR was the method, and the copy in TCRdb shows in-frame clones only, minus some. The sample lists fewer than 250,000 clones, roughly 60% occurring once. This clone has just one count. As to treatment: oral pan-JAK inhibitor, 5-10 mg twice daily. The source material was CD4+ T cells sorted from blood, sampled at week 24, from a patient treated with tofacitinib. The TCR sequence derives from a human donor with alopecia areata. V gene TRBV29-1 combines with J gene TRBJ1-1; no clear D gene. CDR3 amino acids: CSVVTGSEAFF. CDR3 DNA: TGCAGCGTTGTTACGGGGTCTGAAGCTTTCTTT.